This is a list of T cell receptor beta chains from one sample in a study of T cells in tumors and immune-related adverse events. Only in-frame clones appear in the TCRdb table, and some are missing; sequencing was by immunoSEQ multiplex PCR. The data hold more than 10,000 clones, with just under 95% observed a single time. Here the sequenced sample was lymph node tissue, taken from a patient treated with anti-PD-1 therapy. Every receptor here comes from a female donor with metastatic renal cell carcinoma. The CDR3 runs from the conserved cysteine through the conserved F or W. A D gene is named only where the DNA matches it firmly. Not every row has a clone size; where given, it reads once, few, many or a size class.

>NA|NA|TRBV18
CASSPRQGETNEKLFF
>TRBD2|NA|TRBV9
CASSVGGASGRVYEQYF
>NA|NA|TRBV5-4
CASSKTSSTDTQYF
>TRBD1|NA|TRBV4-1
CASSQGTTGNYGYTF
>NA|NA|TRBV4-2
CASSQDMERRGEQFF
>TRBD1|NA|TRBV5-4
CASSPWGTGGNEQFF
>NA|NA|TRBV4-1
CASSQGRGRVTEAFF
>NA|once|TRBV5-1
CASSRPSEPTTDTQYF
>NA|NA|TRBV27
CASSPGGYGYTF
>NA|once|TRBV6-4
CASTLSTGETQYF
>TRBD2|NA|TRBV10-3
CASGLAGGPNTGELFF
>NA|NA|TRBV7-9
CASSRSVSTEAFF
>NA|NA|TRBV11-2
CASSLMLGPSGANVLTF
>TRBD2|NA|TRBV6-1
CASSEGRDYTETQYF
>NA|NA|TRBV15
CATSRYRDYNSPLHF
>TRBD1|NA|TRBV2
CASSVTGANTEAFF
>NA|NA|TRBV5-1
CASSSYTSLNEQFF
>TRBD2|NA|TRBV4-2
CASSRAGGVSGELFF
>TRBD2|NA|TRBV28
CASSPTRLAYTDTQYF
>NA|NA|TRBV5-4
CASSFGSTSTDTQYF
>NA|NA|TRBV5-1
CASSLAGGGSPLHF
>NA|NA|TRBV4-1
CASSQGERRGYGEQYF
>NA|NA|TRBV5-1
CASSLEMGDEQFF
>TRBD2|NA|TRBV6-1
CASSGLAGEQYF
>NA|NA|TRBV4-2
CASSQARGGSYEQYF
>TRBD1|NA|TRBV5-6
CASSYTGAGEKLFF
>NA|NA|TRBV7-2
CASSPRGENTEAFF
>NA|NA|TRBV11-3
CASSPGAVYNEQFF
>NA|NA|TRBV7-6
CASHLRNSPLHF
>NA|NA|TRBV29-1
CSVNRQGEANGYTF
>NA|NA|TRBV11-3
CASRQGLQTPSGNTIYF
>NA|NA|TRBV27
CASSLSGVVNTEAFF
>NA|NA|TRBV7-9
CASSDGRFNQPQHF
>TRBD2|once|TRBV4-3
CASSQVRAGGISYEQYF
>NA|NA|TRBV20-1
CSAAGADEQYF
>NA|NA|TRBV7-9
CASSLGQNSPLHF
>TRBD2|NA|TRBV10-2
CASNGGASGFSYNEQFF